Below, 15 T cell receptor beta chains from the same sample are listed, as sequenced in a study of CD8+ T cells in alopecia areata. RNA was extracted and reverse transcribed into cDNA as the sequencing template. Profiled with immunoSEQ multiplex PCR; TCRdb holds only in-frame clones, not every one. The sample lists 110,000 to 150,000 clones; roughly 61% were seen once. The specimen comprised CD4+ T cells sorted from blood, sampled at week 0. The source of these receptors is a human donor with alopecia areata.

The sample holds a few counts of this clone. In DNA, the CDR3 is TGTGCCAGCAGTTACTCTACTAGCACAGATACGCAGTATTTT. Translation: CASSYSTSTDTQYF. V gene TRBV6-5 combines with J gene TRBJ2-3; D remains unclear. CDR1 is MNHEY, CDR2 SVGAGI, per germline. CDR3 length equals 14 residues. V gave up 0 bases and J gave up 0 bases, with 4 bases separating them.

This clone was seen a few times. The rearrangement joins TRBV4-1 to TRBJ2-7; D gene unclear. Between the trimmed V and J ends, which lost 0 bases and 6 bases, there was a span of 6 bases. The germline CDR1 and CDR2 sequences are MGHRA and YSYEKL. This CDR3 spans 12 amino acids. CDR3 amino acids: CASSQDLSEQYF. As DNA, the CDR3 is TGCGCCAGCAGCCAAGATCTCTCCGAGCAGTACTTC.

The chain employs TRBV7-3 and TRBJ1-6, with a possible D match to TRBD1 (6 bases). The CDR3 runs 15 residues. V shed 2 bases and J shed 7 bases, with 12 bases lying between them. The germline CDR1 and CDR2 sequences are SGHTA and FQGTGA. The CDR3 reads CASSLLGHSNSPLHF. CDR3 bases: TGTGCCAGCAGCTTACTGGGACACTCCAATTCACCCCTCCACTTT.

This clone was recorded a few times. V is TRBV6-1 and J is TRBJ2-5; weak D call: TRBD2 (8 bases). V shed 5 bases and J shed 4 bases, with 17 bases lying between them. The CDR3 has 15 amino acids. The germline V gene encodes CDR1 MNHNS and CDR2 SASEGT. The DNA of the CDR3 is TGTGCCAGCAGTTTTAGCGGGGACAGATTAGAGACCCAGTACTTC. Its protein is CASSFSGDRLETQYF.

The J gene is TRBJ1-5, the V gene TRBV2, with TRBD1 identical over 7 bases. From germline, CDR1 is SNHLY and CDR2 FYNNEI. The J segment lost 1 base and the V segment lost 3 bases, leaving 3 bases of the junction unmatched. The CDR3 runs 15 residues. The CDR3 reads CASSEQGVSNQPQHF. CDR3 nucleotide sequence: TGTGCCAGCAGTGAGCAGGGGGTGAGCAATCAGCCCCAGCATTTT.

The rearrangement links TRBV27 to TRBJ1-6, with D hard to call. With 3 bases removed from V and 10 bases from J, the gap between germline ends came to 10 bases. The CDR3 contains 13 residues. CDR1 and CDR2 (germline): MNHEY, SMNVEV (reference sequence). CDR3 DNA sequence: TGTGCCAGCAGTTTTTGGCCCGAGTCACCCCTCCACTTT. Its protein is CASSFWPESPLHF.

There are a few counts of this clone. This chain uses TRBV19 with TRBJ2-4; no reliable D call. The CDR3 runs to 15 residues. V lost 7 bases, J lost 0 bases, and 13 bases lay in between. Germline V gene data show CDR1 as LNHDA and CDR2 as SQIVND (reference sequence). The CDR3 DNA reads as TGTGCCAGTAATTCGGGCGGCGAAGCCAAAAACATTCAGTACTTC. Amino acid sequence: CASNSGGEAKNIQYF.

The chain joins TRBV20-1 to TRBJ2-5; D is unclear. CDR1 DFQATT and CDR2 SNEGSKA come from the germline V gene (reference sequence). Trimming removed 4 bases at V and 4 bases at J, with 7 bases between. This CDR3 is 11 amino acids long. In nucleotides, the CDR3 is TGCAGTGCTATCAAACGAGAGACCCAGTACTTC. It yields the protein CSAIKRETQYF.

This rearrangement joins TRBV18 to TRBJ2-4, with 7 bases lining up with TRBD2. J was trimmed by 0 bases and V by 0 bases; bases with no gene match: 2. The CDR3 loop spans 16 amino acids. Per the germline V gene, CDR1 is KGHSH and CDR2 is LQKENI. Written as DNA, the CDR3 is TGTGCCAGCTCACCACCGGGGGGGTTAGCCAAAAACATTCAGTACTTC. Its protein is CASSPPGGLAKNIQYF.

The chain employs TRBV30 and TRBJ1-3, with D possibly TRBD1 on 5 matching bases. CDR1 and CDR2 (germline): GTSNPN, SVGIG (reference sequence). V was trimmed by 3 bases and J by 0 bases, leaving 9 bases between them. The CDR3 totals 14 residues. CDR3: CAWRRGTSGNTIYF. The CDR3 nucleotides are TGTGCCTGGAGAAGGGGTACCTCTGGAAACACCATATATTTT.

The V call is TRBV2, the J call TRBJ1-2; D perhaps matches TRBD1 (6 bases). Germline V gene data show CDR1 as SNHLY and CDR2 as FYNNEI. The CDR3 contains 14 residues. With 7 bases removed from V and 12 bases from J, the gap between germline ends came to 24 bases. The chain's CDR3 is CASTPDRTPLKDTF. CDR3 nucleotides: TGTGCCAGCACCCCCGACAGGACCCCCCTAAAAGACACCTTC.

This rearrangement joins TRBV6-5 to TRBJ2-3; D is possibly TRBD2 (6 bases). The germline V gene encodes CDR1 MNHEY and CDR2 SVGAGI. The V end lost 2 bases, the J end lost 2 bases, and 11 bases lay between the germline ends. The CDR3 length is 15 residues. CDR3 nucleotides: TGTGCCAGCAGTTACGGCGGGGCCACCACAGATACGCAGTATTTT. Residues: CASSYGGATTDTQYF.

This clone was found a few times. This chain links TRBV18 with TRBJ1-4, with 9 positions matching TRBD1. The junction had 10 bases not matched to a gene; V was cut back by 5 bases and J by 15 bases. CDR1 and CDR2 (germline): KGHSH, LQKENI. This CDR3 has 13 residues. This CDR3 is CASSAGQGHRMFF. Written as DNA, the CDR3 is TGTGCCAGCTCAGCGGGACAGGGACATCGCATGTTTTTT.

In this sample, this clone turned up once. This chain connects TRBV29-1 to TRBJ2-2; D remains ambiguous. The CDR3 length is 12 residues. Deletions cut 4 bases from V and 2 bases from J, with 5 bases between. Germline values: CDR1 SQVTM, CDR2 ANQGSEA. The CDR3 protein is CSVGHNTGELFF. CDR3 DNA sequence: TGCAGCGTTGGGCATAACACCGGGGAGCTGTTTTTT.

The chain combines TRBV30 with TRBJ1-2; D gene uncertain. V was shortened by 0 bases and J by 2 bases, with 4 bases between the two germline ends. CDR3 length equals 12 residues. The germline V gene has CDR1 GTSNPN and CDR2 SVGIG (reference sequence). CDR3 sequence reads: CAWSVLNYGYTF. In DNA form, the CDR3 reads TGTGCCTGGAGTGTACTAAACTATGGCTACACCTTC. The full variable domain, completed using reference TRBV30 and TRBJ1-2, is SQTIHQWPATLVQPVGSPLSLECTVEGTSNPNLYWYRQAAGRGLQLLFYSVGIGQISSEVPQNLSASRPQDRQFILSSKKLLLSDSGFYLCAWSVLNYGYTFGSGTRLTVV.